Following are 11 T cell receptor beta chains from one sample sequenced in a study of post-analysis software for immune sequencing data. Findings and caveats of the study: In patients, five or six TRBV segments were more frequent than in controls, with TRBV5-6, TRBV5-1 and TRBV20-1 among them.

These TCRs are of unknown antigen specificity. Unique molecular identifiers were present in the TCR beta cDNA libraries. TCRdb used MiXCR to reprocess the PCR reads, holding one entry per CDR3 protein. The data contain a few hundred thousand distinct CDR3 sequences, less than 40% of them singletons. The specimen sequenced was blood. Receptor source: a girl aged 10-17 years with multiple sclerosis.

This clonotype has more than one count but fewer than ten. The chain combines TRBV2 with TRBJ1-4, with D perhaps matching TRBD1 (6 bases). Trimming stripped 8 bases from V and 7 bases from J, with 14 bases between. CDR1 is SNHLY and CDR2 is FYNNEI in the germline V gene. The CDR3 totals 13 residues. The CDR3 DNA reads as TGTGCCAGCCATTGGACAGATAGTGAAAAACTGTTTTTT. It translates to CASHWTDSEKLFF.

This clonotype appeared once. V gene TRBV5-1 combines with J gene TRBJ2-1, with 16 bases fitting TRBD2. V trimming: 6 bases; J trimming: 7 bases; junction bases outside the gene matches: 7. This CDR3 is 16 amino acids long. Germline V lookup: CDR1 SGHRS, CDR2 YFSETQ. Here the CDR3 DNA reads TGCGCCAGCACGGGGACTAGCGGGGGGGCCGAGAATGAGCAGTTCTTC. Its protein is CASTGTSGGAENEQFF.

The chain employs TRBV12-3 or TRBV12-4 and TRBJ2-7; D perhaps matches TRBD1 (5 bases). This CDR3 is built from 13 residues. Trimming took off 7 bases at V and 0 bases at J, with 10 bases between the two ends. CDR3 in DNA: TGTGCCAGCATGGACACTAACTCCTACGAGCAGTACTTC. Its protein product is CASMDTNSYEQYF.

The CDR3 loop is CAISDGRGNTEAFF. CDR3 coding DNA: TGTGCCATCAGTGATGGGCGAGGGAACACTGAAGCTTTCTTT. V is TRBV10-3 and J is TRBJ1-1; D unclear. V shed 3 bases and J shed 1 base, with 9 bases lying between them. This CDR3 has 14 amino acids. Per germline, CDR1 ENHRY and CDR2 SYGVKD.

In DNA, the CDR3 is TGCGCCAGCAGCTCCCAAGACAGAGGCACAGATACGCAGTATTTT. This gives the protein CASSSQDRGTDTQYF. The J gene is TRBJ2-3, the V gene TRBV4-1, with D possibly being TRBD1 (5 bases). V lost 5 bases to trimming and J lost 1 base, with 13 bases between them. The CDR3 extends over 15 amino acids. From germline, CDR1 is MGHRA and CDR2 YSYEKL.

The rearrangement uses TRBV6-1 and TRBJ2-1; 8 bases fit TRBD1. The CDR3 spans 15 residues. J was trimmed by 10 bases and V by 3 bases; bases with no gene match: 11. Germline loops: CDR1 MNHNS, CDR2 SASEGT. CDR3 region: CASSEEGDRRREQFF. The CDR3 nucleotides read TGTGCCAGCAGTGAGGAGGGGGACAGGCGCAGGGAGCAGTTCTTC.

This clonotype was observed at least ten times. The chain links TRBV12-3 or TRBV12-4 to TRBJ1-2; D unresolved. Trimming stripped 3 bases from V and 2 bases from J, with 10 bases between. This CDR3 is 14 amino acids long. CDR3 loop: CASSLSLENYGYTF. The CDR3 DNA reads TGTGCCAGCAGTTTGTCGCTAGAAAACTATGGCTACACCTTC.

This rearrangement joins TRBV7-9 to TRBJ2-5; the D gene is possibly TRBD1 (7 bases). The germline V gene has CDR1 SEHNR and CDR2 FQNEAQ (reference sequence). V dropped 5 bases and J dropped 3 bases, with 22 bases sitting between them. The CDR3 sequence is 17 residues long. The CDR3 bases are TGTGCCAGCAGCCCGGAGTTGGCAGGGGGGAAGAAAGAGACCCAGTACTTC. The encoded protein is CASSPELAGGKKETQYF. Looking up the rest from reference TRBV7-9 and TRBJ2-5 gives the full variable domain: DTGVSQNPRHKITKRGQNVTFRCDPISEHNRLYWYRQTLGQGPEFLTYFQNEAQLEKSRLLSDRFSAERPKGSFSTLEIQRTEQGDSAMYLCASSPELAGGKKETQYFGPGTRLLVL.

This chain uses TRBV20-1 with TRBJ1-5; 7 bases align to TRBD1. The germline gives CDR1 DFQATT, CDR2 SNEGSKA (reference sequence). This CDR3 comprises 14 residues. The CDR3 here is CSALFHTGDQPQHF. The CDR3 nucleotides are TGCAGCGCACTATTCCACACAGGGGATCAGCCCCAGCATTTT.

The J gene is TRBJ1-4, the V gene TRBV24-1, with 9 bases lining up with TRBD1. CDR1 KGHDR and CDR2 SFDVKD come from the germline V gene. This CDR3 has 21 residues. The trim removed 1 base at V and 2 bases at J, leaving 16 bases unmatched. In DNA, the CDR3 is TGTGCCACCAGTGATTTAGGGCGACAGGGGGAAGAATGCGGTACTAATGAAAAACTGTTTTTT. This codes for CATSDLGRQGEECGTNEKLFF.

In its sample, this clonotype was seen a few times. The rearrangement links TRBV4-1 to TRBJ2-5; perhaps TRBD2 as D (5 bases). V lost 0 bases and J 5 bases, leaving 16 bases between the germline ends. The CDR3 runs 16 residues. Germline V gene lookup returns CDR1 MGHRA and CDR2 YSYEKL. The CDR3 coding sequence is TGCGCCAGCAGCCAAGATGAGAGAGGGTTGGGGGAGACCCAGTACTTC. Its protein product is CASSQDERGLGETQYF.